This T cell receptor beta chain was profiled in a study of blood T cell repertoires in COVID-19. Overall study: Samples of COVID-19 (acute and convalescent) were obtained from the United States, Italy and Spain.

Source study methods: Reference gene primers were amplified, and this amplification served to estimate nucleated cell counts. This table comes from immunoSEQ multiplex PCR, and its TCRdb copy is limited to in-frame clones, with some not included. The V and J calls and the clone size are those of that table, but D and trimming were determined from the DNA. The sample gives some 310,000 clones, just under 90% of which show up once; roughly a tenth is in the top ten. The study recruited people aged about 18 to 89 years across roughly 23 US areas. Recovery meant two consecutive negative NP/OP PCR tests, professional clearance, or resolved symptoms. The sample consisted of PBMCs or T cells enriched from blood (not recorded which). The TCR was taken from a woman aged 25 to 45 who had recovered from COVID-19.

In DNA form, the CDR3 reads TGTGCCAGCAGCCGTCGGACAGGTCACACTGAAGCTTTCTTT. Translation: CASSRRTGHTEAFF. The chain is built from TRBV11-2 and TRBJ1-1; 7 bases are shared with TRBD1. The CDR3 length is 14 residues. Germline CDR1 is SGHAT and CDR2 is FQNNGV. V gave up 5 bases and J gave up 3 bases; unmatched junction bases: 6.